Listed below are T cell receptor beta chains from one sample, sequenced in a study of T cells in Graves' hyperthyroidism and ophthalmopathy. One entry per CDR3 protein, called by TCRdb with MiXCR from the multiplex PCR reads. Here the sample spans approximately 720,000 distinct CDR3 sequences, around a sixth being singletons. Material: blood. These receptors were obtained from a woman between 45 and 60 years old with Graves' hyperthyroidism that later progressed to Graves' ophthalmopathy. CDR3s include the opening cysteine and the closing phenylalanine or tryptophan. The order of the fields is J gene, V gene, clone size, D gene, CDR3 protein. D genes are given only for firm matches. Not every row has a clone size; where given, it reads once, few, many or a size class.

J: TRBJ2-5; V: TRBV11-2; size: many; D: -; CDR3: CASSLALQAAETQYF
J: TRBJ1-1; V: TRBV5-1; size: -; D: -; CDR3: CASSLVWETTEAFF
J: TRBJ2-5; V: TRBV12-3/TRBV12-4; size: -; D: TRBD2; CDR3: CASSLIAGRLEETQYF
J: TRBJ2-5; V: TRBV7-9; size: many; D: -; CDR3: CASSLGSTAETQYF
J: TRBJ2-5; V: TRBV5-1; size: few; D: -; CDR3: CASSVPEGPGETQYF
J: TRBJ2-3; V: TRBV6-1; size: few; D: TRBD2; CDR3: CASGGRGEADTQYF
J: TRBJ1-6; V: TRBV5-5; size: -; D: -; CDR3: CASSAANAEPLLHF
J: TRBJ1-1; V: TRBV3-1; size: many; D: -; CDR3: CASSPISRTEAFF
J: TRBJ2-7; V: TRBV5-5; size: many; D: -; CDR3: CASRSGTLSYEQYF
J: TRBJ1-2; V: TRBV20-1; size: few; D: -; CDR3: CSAGRAARSGYTF
J: TRBJ2-5; V: TRBV19; size: -; D: -; CDR3: CASSTGTRETQYF
J: TRBJ1-5; V: TRBV2; size: few; D: TRBD1; CDR3: CASIGTGINQPQHF
J: TRBJ1-1; V: TRBV27; size: many; D: -; CDR3: CASSFGIANTEAFF
J: TRBJ1-2; V: TRBV6-1; size: many; D: -; CDR3: CASSPSLNYGYTF
J: TRBJ1-5; V: TRBV6-1; size: few; D: -; CDR3: CASSEDRQSNQPQHF
J: TRBJ1-5; V: TRBV6-5; size: few; D: -; CDR3: CASSYSVSQDQPQHF
J: TRBJ1-5; V: TRBV6-1; size: -; D: -; CDR3: CASSLRYREGGNQPQHF
J: TRBJ1-2; V: TRBV3-1; size: many; D: -; CDR3: CASSQPLTPQTYGYTF